The 27 T cell receptor beta chains given below trace back to one sample, sequenced in a study of T cells in narcolepsy (dated by TCRdb to 2016 to 2019). The library was obtained by the immunoSEQ multiplex PCR assay. This immuneACCESS table, as held by TCRdb, lists in-frame sequences with V and J called but not all clones. Of the missing ones, under half trace to an unresolved V gene in checked studies; the others have no known cause. The sample table shows around 30,000 clones, and roughly nine tenths are seen once. The ten biggest clones cover under 1.5% of the sample. The sample comprised CD45RA- memory CD4+ T cells from PBMCs. Reading the label with the study, this specimen's cell subset or site is: memory T cells sorted ex vivo from peripheral blood. The source is a human donor with narcolepsy.

The CDR3 protein is CASSQNPVSNTEAFF. The CDR3 region has the DNA TGCGCCAGCAGCCAAAACCCAGTCTCGAACACTGAAGCTTTCTTT. The chain uses TRBV4-3 and TRBJ1-1; no definite D call. CDR3 size: 15 residues. CDR1 is LGHNA and CDR2 is YSLEER in the germline V gene. V was cut by 2 bases and J by 1 base, with 11 bases left in between.

V is TRBV5-1 and J is TRBJ2-1; 10 bases map to TRBD1. Germline values: CDR1 SGHRS, CDR2 YFSETQ. This CDR3 has 14 residues. Trimming cost V 6 bases and J 10 bases; bases outside gene matches: 10. The CDR3 protein is CASKTGTGDWEQFF. The CDR3 DNA is TGCGCCAGCAAAACCGGGACAGGGGATTGGGAGCAGTTCTTC.

The CDR3 nucleotides read TGTGCTAGTGGCCATGACAGTTCCTATGGCTACACCTTC. It yields the protein CASGHDSSYGYTF. The gene calls are TRBV12-5 and TRBJ1-2; a weak D match, TRBD1 (5 bases). Germline loops: CDR1 LGHNT, CDR2 FRNRAP. V was clipped by 6 bases and J by 4 bases, with 12 bases between them. This CDR3 has 13 residues.

The gene calls are TRBV15 and TRBJ2-2; possibly TRBD1 for D (5 bases). V shed 0 bases and J shed 4 bases, with 9 bases lying between them. CDR3 length: 15 amino acids. Germline lookup yields CDR1 LNHNV and CDR2 YYDKDF (reference sequence). In DNA form, the CDR3 reads TGTGCCACCAGCAGAGATGTAACAGGCACCGGGGAGCTGTTTTTT. Translated: CATSRDVTGTGELFF.

This clone occurred a few times. The V and J genes are TRBV19 and TRBJ1-3, with D uncertain. The V gene lost 2 bases and the J gene lost 0 bases, with 5 bases spanning the gap. This CDR3 comprises 14 residues. Per the germline V gene, CDR1 is LNHDA and CDR2 is SQIVND (reference sequence). In nucleotides, the CDR3 is TGTGCCAGTAGTATAACCTCCTCTGGAAACACCATATATTTT. Its protein product is CASSITSSGNTIYF.

The rearrangement joins TRBV6-4 to TRBJ2-1; D gene ambiguous. CDR1 is MRHNA, CDR2 SNTAGT, per germline. The CDR3 extends over 15 amino acids. The V and J ends lost 3 bases and 1 base respectively, with 10 bases between them. In DNA form, the CDR3 reads TGTGCCAGCAGTGAGGGATCCAGATCCTACAATGAGCAGTTCTTC. As protein: CASSEGSRSYNEQFF.

This clone has just one count. V and J are TRBV28 and TRBJ2-4, with 7 bases fitting TRBD2. The V gene's germline CDR1 is MDHEN and CDR2 SYDVKM. The CDR3 is made up of 13 amino acids. The ends lost 5 bases at V and 7 bases at J; junction bases unmatched: 5. The CDR3 region has the DNA TGTGCCAGCAGTCCCGGACTAGGGAACATTCAGTACTTC. Translated, it gives CASSPGLGNIQYF.

CDR3 loop: CASSPGQLTGELFF. As DNA, the CDR3 is TGTGCCAGCTCACCGGGACAGCTCACCGGGGAGCTGTTTTTT. The gene calls are TRBV18 and TRBJ2-2, with 7 bases identical to TRBD1. Germline V CDR1 and CDR2: KGHSH, LQKENI. The CDR3 consists of 14 residues. Losses at the gene ends were 3 bases for V and 4 bases for J; bases not matched to a gene: 2.

The chain joins TRBV7-8 to TRBJ1-6, with 9 nucleotides matching TRBD1. The CDR3 runs to 15 residues. The germline CDR1 and CDR2 sequences are SGHVS and FQNEAQ. V was clipped by 5 bases and J by 9 bases; unmatched bases: 8. The DNA of the CDR3 is TGTGCCAGCAGCCCTACCGGGACAGGGTTTTCACCCCTCCACTTT. It specifies CASSPTGTGFSPLHF. The whole variable domain, filled in from reference TRBV7-8 and TRBJ1-6, reads GAGVSQSPRYKVAKRGQDVALRCDPISGHVSLFWYQQALGQGPEFLTYFQNEAQLDKSGLPSDRFFAERPEGSVSTLKIQRTQQEDSAVYLCASSPTGTGFSPLHFGNGTRLTVT.

The V and J genes are TRBV27 and TRBJ1-5, with D maybe TRBD1 (6 bases). Germline CDR1 reads MNHEY; CDR2 reads SMNVEV (reference sequence). The V end lost 5 bases, the J end lost 5 bases, and 16 bases lay between the germline ends. The CDR3 contains 15 residues. In nucleotides, the CDR3 is TGTGCCAGCAGTCGGAAACCAAACAGGGATCAGCCCCAGCATTTT. Amino acids: CASSRKPNRDQPQHF.

The chain is built from TRBV7-6 and TRBJ1-3; 7 bases fit TRBD1. Losses at the gene ends were 3 bases for V and 3 bases for J; bases not matched to a gene: 5. The CDR3 covers 15 residues. Germline CDR1 is SGHVS and CDR2 is FNYEAQ. CDR3 nucleotide sequence: TGTGCCAGCAGCTTGACACAGGGGAATGGAAACACCATATATTTT. Translation: CASSLTQGNGNTIYF. Drawing the rest from reference TRBV7-6 and TRBJ1-3, the complete variable domain is GAGVSQSPRYKVTKRGQDVALRCDPISGHVSLYWYRQALGQGPEFLTYFNYEAQQDKSGLPNDRFSAERPEGSISTLTIQRTEQRDSAMYRCASSLTQGNGNTIYFGEGSWLTVV.

This clone was observed a handful of times. V usage is TRBV28 and J usage is TRBJ1-4; D perhaps matches TRBD1 (5 bases). Germline V CDR1 and CDR2: MDHEN, SYDVKM. V lost 11 bases to trimming and J lost 7 bases, with 14 bases between them. The CDR3 is 12 residues long. CDR3 nucleotide sequence: TGTGCCGTGGAGGGTAGGGGTGAAAAACTGTTTTTT. Its protein product is CAVEGRGEKLFF.

The J gene is TRBJ2-1, the V gene TRBV2; D might be TRBD2 (6 bases). Between the trimmed V and J ends, which lost 8 bases and 0 bases, there was a span of 14 bases. This CDR3 is 15 amino acids long. In germline, CDR1 is SNHLY, CDR2 FYNNEI. Here the CDR3 reads CASGSGSASYNEQFF. The CDR3 DNA is TGTGCCAGCGGAAGCGGGTCAGCCTCCTACAATGAGCAGTTCTTC.

This chain uses TRBV9 with TRBJ2-2; D is undetermined. This CDR3 is 13 amino acids long. Germline-derived CDR1 and CDR2 are SGDLS and YYNGEE. V shed 0 bases and J shed 6 bases, with 6 bases lying between them. CDR3 coding DNA: TGTGCCAGCAGCGTAGGGCCGGCCGGGGAGCTGTTTTTT. As protein: CASSVGPAGELFF.

This chain uses TRBV4-2 with TRBJ1-1; D possibly corresponds to TRBD1 (5 bases). Germline V gives CDR1 LGHNA, CDR2 YNFKEQ. Trimming took off 0 bases at V and 0 bases at J, with 11 bases between the two ends. This CDR3 is 16 amino acids long. As DNA, the CDR3 is TGTGCCAGCAGCCAAGAGCAGGGATTCATGAACACTGAAGCTTTCTTT. Translation gives CASSQEQGFMNTEAFF.

The chain recombines TRBV6-8 with TRBJ2-2; the D is unclear. V lost 5 bases and J 8 bases, leaving 12 bases between the germline ends. This CDR3 region has 13 residues. Per germline, CDR1 MNHGY and CDR2 SAAAGT. This chain's CDR3 is CASSPTSKGELFF. The CDR3, as DNA: TGTGCCAGCAGTCCCACTTCGAAAGGGGAGCTGTTTTTT.

CDR3 region: CASSPDRRSEKLFF. For the CDR3, the DNA is TGTGCCAGCAGTCCTGACAGACGCAGTGAAAAACTGTTTTTT. V is TRBV7-2 and J is TRBJ1-4, with D possibly matching TRBD1 (5 bases). From germline, CDR1 is SGHTA and CDR2 FQGNSA. The CDR3 spans 14 residues. Trimming cost V 6 bases and J 7 bases, with 15 bases left between them.

This clone was picked up one time. CDR3 in DNA: TGTGCCAGCAGTCTGACAGGGGATCAGCCCCAGCATTTT. Translating it yields CASSLTGDQPQHF. The chain links TRBV6-5 to TRBJ1-5; TRBD1 aligns across 8 bases. The junction had 2 bases not matched to a gene; V was cut back by 5 bases and J by 5 bases. The CDR3 totals 13 residues. The germline CDR1 and CDR2 sequences are MNHEY and SVGAGI.

The gene calls are TRBV28 and TRBJ1-1, with 7 positions matching TRBD1. Looked up from germline, CDR1 is MDHEN and CDR2 is SYDVKM. V trimming: 3 bases; J trimming: 13 bases; junction bases outside the gene matches: 8. CDR3 length equals 12 residues. In DNA, the CDR3 is TGTGCCAGCAGTTTCAGTGACAGGGATCATTTCTTT. Amino acids: CASSFSDRDHFF.

V and J are TRBV28 and TRBJ2-7, with TRBD2 matching over 9 bases. V gave up 6 bases and J gave up 9 bases; unmatched junction bases: 12. The CDR3 covers 14 residues. Germline V CDR1 and CDR2: MDHEN, SYDVKM. The CDR3 region has the DNA TGTGCCAGCAGGCAGACTAGCGGAACCCTAGGGCAGTACTTC. Translated: CASRQTSGTLGQYF. Together with reference TRBV28 and TRBJ2-7, the CDR3 gives the full variable domain: DVKVTQSSRYLVKRTGEKVFLECVQDMDHENMFWYRQDPGLGLRLIYFSYDVKMKEKGDIPEGYSVSREKKERFSLILESASTNQTSMYLCASRQTSGTLGQYFGPGTRLTVT.

The rearrangement joins TRBV2 to TRBJ2-1, with 10 bases matching TRBD2. CDR1 and CDR2 (germline): SNHLY, FYNNEI. V lost 6 bases and J lost 4; bases outside the gene matches: 6. The CDR3 has 15 residues. The CDR3 protein is CASRETSGNYNEQFF. The CDR3 DNA is TGTGCCAGCAGGGAAACTAGCGGGAATTACAATGAGCAGTTCTTC.

A single count supports this clone. This chain joins TRBV18 and TRBJ1-3; D possibly corresponds to TRBD1 (6 bases). Trimming took off 3 bases at V and 2 bases at J, with 14 bases between the two ends. This CDR3 spans 16 amino acids. Germline CDR1 and CDR2: KGHSH and LQKENI. The CDR3: CASSPTGVGAGNTIYF. DNA of the CDR3: TGTGCCAGCTCACCGACAGGTGTAGGGGCTGGAAACACCATATATTTT.

The chain joins TRBV6-5 to TRBJ1-1; maybe TRBD1 (6 bases). V lost 0 bases and J lost 5, with 16 bases in between. Germline V CDR1 and CDR2: MNHEY, SVGAGI. This CDR3 region has 16 residues. The CDR3 DNA sequence: TGTGCCAGCAGTTACTCGACGGGGGGGGCGACGACTGAAGCTTTCTTT. Protein product: CASSYSTGGATTEAFF.

V and J are TRBV19 and TRBJ2-3; unclear D gene. Germline V lookup: CDR1 LNHDA, CDR2 SQIVND (reference sequence). The CDR3 runs 15 residues. V was cut by 2 bases and J by 1 base, with 10 bases left in between. The chain's CDR3 is CASSIMTAGTDTQYF. The DNA of the CDR3 is TGTGCCAGTAGTATAATGACTGCCGGCACAGATACGCAGTATTTT.

The chain combines TRBV6-1 with TRBJ1-5, with D unclear. V lost 5 bases and J 6 bases, leaving 8 bases between the germline ends. Germline CDR1 reads MNHNS; CDR2 reads SASEGT. The CDR3 covers 12 residues. CDR3 nucleotide sequence: TGTGCCAGCAGTTCCCATTCTCAGCCCCAGCATTTT. Amino acid sequence: CASSSHSQPQHF.

The genes are TRBV19 and TRBJ1-5, with D possibly being TRBD1 (6 bases). The CDR3 consists of 16 residues. V was clipped by 3 bases and J by 3 bases, with 15 bases between them. Looked up from germline, CDR1 is LNHDA and CDR2 is SQIVND (reference sequence). The CDR3 sequence is CASSIPRQGNNQPQHF. DNA for the CDR3: TGTGCCAGTAGTATCCCCCGGCAGGGGAACAATCAGCCCCAGCATTTT.

The chain carries TRBV4-2 and TRBJ2-5, with 12 bases identical to TRBD2. This CDR3 has 15 residues. Trimming removed 4 bases from V and 4 bases from J; junction bases left unmatched: 4. The germline gives CDR1 LGHNA, CDR2 YNFKEQ. The CDR3 DNA is TGTGCCAGCAGCCCGACTAGCGGGAGAGGAGAGACCCAGTACTTC. Encoded protein: CASSPTSGRGETQYF.